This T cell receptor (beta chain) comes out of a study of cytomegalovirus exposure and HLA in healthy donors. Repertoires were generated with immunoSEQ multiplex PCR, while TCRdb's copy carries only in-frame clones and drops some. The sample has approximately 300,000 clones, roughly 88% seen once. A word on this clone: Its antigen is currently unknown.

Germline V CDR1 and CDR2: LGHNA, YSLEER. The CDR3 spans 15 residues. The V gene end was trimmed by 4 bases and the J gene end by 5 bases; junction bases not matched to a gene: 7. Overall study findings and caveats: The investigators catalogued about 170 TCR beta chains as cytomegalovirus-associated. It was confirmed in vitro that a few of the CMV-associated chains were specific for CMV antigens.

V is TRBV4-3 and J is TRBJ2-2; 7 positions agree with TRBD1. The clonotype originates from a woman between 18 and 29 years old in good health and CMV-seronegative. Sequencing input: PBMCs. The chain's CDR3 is CASSPVAGGTGELFF. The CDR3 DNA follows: TGCGCCAGCAGCCCCGTGGCAGGGGGAACCGGGGAGCTGTTTTTT.